Each of the 14 T cell receptor beta chains below was sequenced from the same sample in a study of human T cells and chemical hapten exposure. TCRdb fed the RACE reads into MiXCR, producing one record per CDR3 protein. The profile shows about 380,000 distinct CDR3 sequences, roughly 5% of them singletons. Documented time point: patch test 1, 2 weeks after DPC sensitization. Treatment indicated: therapeutic diphenylcyclopropenone sensitization with weekly scalp DPC. The sequencing here drew on whole blood, taken in connection with sensitization to the hapten diphenylcyclopropenone (DPC). The receptors here all came from a woman between 45 and 60 years old with alopecia areata. Some clones in this sample may be carry-over from other donors' samples.

This clonotype was counted ten times or more. As DNA, the CDR3 is TGTGCCAGCAGCTTAGGACAGGGACTTCGCAATGAGCAGTTCTTC. Translating it yields CASSLGQGLRNEQFF. The chain couples TRBV7-6 to TRBJ2-1; possible D gene TRBD1, 7 bases. Trimming cost V 1 base and J 6 bases, with 13 bases left between them. CDR1 and CDR2 from the germline V gene are SGHVS and FNYEAQ. The CDR3 contains 15 residues. The complete variable domain, with remaining parts taken from reference TRBV7-6 and TRBJ2-1, reads GAGVSQSPRYKVTKRGQDVALRCDPISGHVSLYWYRQALGQGPEFLTYFNYEAQQDKSGLPNDRFSAERPEGSISTLTIQRTEQRDSAMYRCASSLGQGLRNEQFFGPGTRLTVL.

The chain couples TRBV5-1 to TRBJ1-3; D is unresolved. The CDR3 is 16 amino acids. Germline-derived CDR1 and CDR2 are SGHRS and YFSETQ. V was clipped by 0 bases and J by 0 bases, with 10 bases between them. DNA of the CDR3: TGCGCCAGCAGCTTGGAGGGCGACCTCTCTGGAAACACCATATATTTT. It translates to CASSLEGDLSGNTIYF. Using reference TRBV5-1 and TRBJ1-3 for the parts outside the CDR3, the full variable domain is KAGVTQTPRYLIKTRGQQVTLSCSPISGHRSVSWYQQTPGQGLQFLFEYFSETQRNKGNFPGRFSGRQFSNSRSEMNVSTLELGDSALYLCASSLEGDLSGNTIYFGEGSWLTVV.

This clonotype was seen at least ten times. The rearrangement joins TRBV29-1 to TRBJ2-3; TRBD2 matches 9 bases. V gave up 7 bases and J gave up 2 bases; unmatched junction bases: 4. The CDR3 covers 13 residues. Germline V gene lookup returns CDR1 SQVTM and CDR2 ANQGSEA. The CDR3 reads CSAASGTTDTQYF. DNA for the CDR3: TGCAGCGCCGCTAGCGGGACCACAGATACGCAGTATTTT.

There are a few counts of this clonotype. This rearrangement joins TRBV5-1 to TRBJ2-2; the match to TRBD1 covers 8 bases. The germline V gene encodes CDR1 SGHRS and CDR2 YFSETQ. The CDR3 is 15 amino acids. Unmatched junction bases numbered 4, after V lost 3 bases and J lost 3 bases. The CDR3 coding sequence is TGCGCCAGCAGCTCCGGACAGGGACACACCGGGGAGCTGTTTTTT. Protein: CASSSGQGHTGELFF. Using reference TRBV5-1 and TRBJ2-2 for the parts outside the CDR3, the full variable domain is KAGVTQTPRYLIKTRGQQVTLSCSPISGHRSVSWYQQTPGQGLQFLFEYFSETQRNKGNFPGRFSGRQFSNSRSEMNVSTLELGDSALYLCASSSGQGHTGELFFGEGSRLTVL.

This clonotype was seen many times. The CDR3 protein is CASSLGAGAINEQFF. CDR3 in DNA: TGTGCCAGCAGTTTAGGAGCGGGGGCCATCAATGAGCAGTTCTTC. The rearrangement joins TRBV12-3 or TRBV12-4 to TRBJ2-1, with 8 positions matching TRBD2. The junction had 5 bases not matched to a gene; V was cut back by 1 base and J by 6 bases. The CDR3 is made up of 15 amino acids.

This clonotype was detected only a few times. The V gene is TRBV7-2, the J gene TRBJ1-1, with D perhaps matching TRBD1 (5 bases). The V gene lost 1 base and the J gene lost 5 bases, with 11 bases spanning the gap. Germline loops: CDR1 SGHTA, CDR2 FQGNSA. The CDR3 has 14 amino acids. The CDR3 region is CASSLEGPYTEAFF. As DNA, the CDR3 is TGTGCCAGCAGCTTAGAGGGGCCCTATACTGAAGCTTTCTTT.

This clonotype has at least ten counts. The chain joins TRBV5-1 to TRBJ2-7, with 13 positions matching TRBD2. CDR1 is SGHRS and CDR2 is YFSETQ in the germline V gene. The V gene end was trimmed by 4 bases and the J gene end by 0 bases; junction bases not matched to a gene: 7. This CDR3 region has 17 residues. In DNA, the CDR3 is TGCGCCAGCAGCCCCGGACTAGCGGGGGCCAGCTCCTACGAGCAGTACTTC. This gives the protein CASSPGLAGASSYEQYF.

This clonotype was counted many times. V gene TRBV20-1 combines with J gene TRBJ2-3, with D perhaps matching TRBD1 or TRBD2 (5 bases each). Germline-derived CDR1 and CDR2 are DFQATT and SNEGSKA (reference sequence). The CDR3 covers 15 residues. The V end was cut by 6 bases, the J end by 2 bases, with 18 bases between. CDR3 region: CSATRQSGTTDTQYF. CDR3 bases: TGCAGTGCCACCCGACAGAGCGGTACCACAGATACGCAGTATTTT.

At least ten counts were recorded for this clonotype. V and J are TRBV5-8 and TRBJ1-5; D call uncertain. The V gene's germline CDR1 is SGHTS and CDR2 YDEGEE. This CDR3 is 14 amino acids long. Trimming took off 4 bases at V and 2 bases at J, with 10 bases between the two ends. CDR3 DNA: TGTGCCAGCAGCCGTGCCTGGGGCAATCAGCCCCAGCATTTT. Residues: CASSRAWGNQPQHF.

Concerning this clonotype itself: This clone may be a read error of a much larger clone one base away. This chain connects TRBV10-3 to TRBJ2-7, with 7 bases fitting TRBD1. CDR1 ENHRY and CDR2 SYGVKD come from the germline V gene. This CDR3 has 17 amino acids. Trimming removed 0 bases from V and 5 bases from J; junction bases left unmatched: 13. The CDR3 DNA follows: TGTGCCATCAGTGAGTCGACAGGGTACGGAGCTTCTAACGAGCAGTACTTC. It translates to CAISESTGYGASNEQYF.

This clonotype was detected only a few times. J is TRBJ1-1 and V is TRBV2; TRBD1 aligns across 7 bases. Germline V gene lookup returns CDR1 SNHLY and CDR2 FYNNEI. This CDR3 region has 12 residues. Trimming cost V 5 bases and J 11 bases; bases outside gene matches: 8. The chain's CDR3 is CASSPDRVSAFF. CDR3 DNA: TGTGCCAGCAGTCCTGACAGGGTCTCGGCTTTCTTT.

This chain joins TRBV6-5 and TRBJ2-7, with a weak D call TRBD1 (5 bases). V was pared by 0 bases and J by 7 bases, with 10 bases between. The CDR3 is 13 amino acids. Per germline, CDR1 MNHEY and CDR2 SVGAGI. CDR3 residues: CASSYSWSGEQYF. CDR3 bases: TGTGCCAGCAGTTACTCTTGGTCAGGGGAGCAGTACTTC.

This clonotype has a count of ten or more. This sequence joins TRBV5-1 and TRBJ1-1, with TRBD1 matching 11 bases. With 4 bases clipped from V and 6 bases from J, the junction kept 5 bases outside the gene matches. Germline CDR1 reads SGHRS; CDR2 reads YFSETQ. The CDR3 runs to 14 residues. CDR3 protein: CASSRADRGPEAFF. In nucleotides, the CDR3 is TGCGCCAGCAGCAGAGCGGACAGGGGGCCTGAAGCTTTCTTT.

The chain links TRBV28 to TRBJ1-1; a possible D gene is TRBD1 (6 bases). V lost 4 bases, J lost 4 bases, and 13 bases lay in between. Germline CDR1 MDHEN, CDR2 SYDVKM. The CDR3 has 14 amino acids. The CDR3 DNA reads TGTGCCAGCAGTTGGGGGCTCGGTACCACTGAAGCTTTCTTT. Amino acid sequence: CASSWGLGTTEAFF.